The 3 T cell receptor beta chains below come from one sample, sequenced in a study of T cell responses to AZD1222 COVID-19 vaccine. Using immunoSEQ multiplex PCR, the repertoire was profiled, and TCRdb retains in-frame clones only, with some absent. The profile shows 100,000 or so clones, more than 75% of them singletons. The input for sequencing was peripheral blood, taken on day 0 of AZD1222 vaccination. These receptor sequences come from an adult in good health.

The rearrangement uses TRBV5-1 and TRBJ1-1; 10 bases match TRBD1. Trimming cost V 3 bases and J 5 bases; bases outside gene matches: 13. The CDR3 covers 17 residues. CDR1 and CDR2 (germline): SGHRS, YFSETQ. CDR3 in amino acids: CASSSKLGQGLGTEAFF. CDR3 nucleotide sequence: TGCGCCAGCAGCTCCAAGTTGGGACAGGGGCTGGGGACTGAAGCTTTCTTT.

The chain joins TRBV5-1 to TRBJ1-2; D is possibly TRBD1 (6 bases). Germline lookup yields CDR1 SGHRS and CDR2 YFSETQ. V was cut by 1 base and J by 8 bases, with 12 bases left in between. The CDR3 has 13 residues. In DNA, the CDR3 is TGCGCCAGCAGCTTGTATACAGGGTGGGGCTACACCTTC. It codes for CASSLYTGWGYTF. The full variable domain, in which reference TRBV5-1 and TRBJ1-2 provide the parts outside the CDR3, is KAGVTQTPRYLIKTRGQQVTLSCSPISGHRSVSWYQQTPGQGLQFLFEYFSETQRNKGNFPGRFSGRQFSNSRSEMNVSTLELGDSALYLCASSLYTGWGYTFGSGTRLTVV.

This clone has just one count. The rearrangement links TRBV5-1 to TRBJ1-4, with D maybe TRBD1 (5 bases). The CDR3 covers 15 residues. Germline V gene data show CDR1 as SGHRS and CDR2 as YFSETQ. V was clipped by 4 bases and J by 5 bases, with 15 bases between them. Here the CDR3 reads CASSGYGTDNEKLFF. CDR3 DNA sequence: TGCGCCAGCAGCGGCTATGGGACGGACAATGAAAAACTGTTTTTT.